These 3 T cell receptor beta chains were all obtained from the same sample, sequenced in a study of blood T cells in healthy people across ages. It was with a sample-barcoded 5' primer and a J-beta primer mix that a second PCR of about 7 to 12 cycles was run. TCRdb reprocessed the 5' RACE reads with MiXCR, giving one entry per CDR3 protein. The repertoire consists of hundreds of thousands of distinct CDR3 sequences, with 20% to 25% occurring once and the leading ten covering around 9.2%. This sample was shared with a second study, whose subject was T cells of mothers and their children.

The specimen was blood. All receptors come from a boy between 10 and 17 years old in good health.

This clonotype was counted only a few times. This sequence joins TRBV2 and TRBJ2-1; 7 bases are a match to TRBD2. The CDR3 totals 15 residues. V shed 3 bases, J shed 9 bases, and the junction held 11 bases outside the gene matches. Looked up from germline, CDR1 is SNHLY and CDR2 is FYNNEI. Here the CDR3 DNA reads TGTGCCAGCAGTGATATAACGCGGGGGTTCGGTGAGCAGTTCTTC. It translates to CASSDITRGFGEQFF.

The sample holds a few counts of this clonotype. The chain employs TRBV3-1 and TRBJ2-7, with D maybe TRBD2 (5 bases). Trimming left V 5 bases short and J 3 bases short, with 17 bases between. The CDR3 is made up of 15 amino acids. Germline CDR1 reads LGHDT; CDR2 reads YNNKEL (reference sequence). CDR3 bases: TGTGCCAGCAGCGAGACCGTGGCTAGCCACTACGAGCAGTACTTC. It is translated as CASSETVASHYEQYF.

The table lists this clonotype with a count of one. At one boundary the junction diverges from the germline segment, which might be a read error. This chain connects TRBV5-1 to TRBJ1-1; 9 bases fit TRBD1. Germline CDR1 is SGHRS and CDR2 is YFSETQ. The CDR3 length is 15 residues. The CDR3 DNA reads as TGCGCCAGCAGGGACAGGGGACGCCTGAACACTGAAGCTGTCTTT. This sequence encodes CASRDRGRLNTEAVF.